This TCR beta chain was sequenced for a study of blood T cell repertoires in COVID-19 (dated by TCRdb to 2019 to 2021). At the level of the whole study: The collaborator samples originated in the United States, Italy and Spain and spanned the acute and convalescent phases of COVID-19. The samples were drawn from the first 160 participants of the ongoing ImmuneRACE study and from over a thousand subjects provided by 6 global collaborators. The repertoires were released in a freely available public database intended as a resource for research on the immune response to SARS-CoV-2. The sample metadata nearly always contained a de-identified subject ID, COVID-19 status, age in years and sex. Where available, HLA class I and class II types were taken from metadata supplied by the sample provider and were not determined by assay-based typing. The material from the prospective study consisted of cDNA or gDNA derived from T cells, B-cell-depleted T cells, or PBMCs. Subjects who had been exposed to COVID-19, were actively infected with it, or had recovered from it provided the deeply sampled blood TCRbeta repertoires that made up the dataset.

The collaborating institutions used their own protocols to collect whole blood in K2EDTA tubes. Collaborator samples were shipped for TCRbeta analysis as frozen whole blood, isolated PBMCs, or DNA extracted from either sample type. V and J are truncated by 0 bases and 7 bases respectively, leaving an intervening sequence of 10 bases. Based on the germline V gene (reference sequence), the CDR1 and CDR2 sequences are SEHNR and FQNEAQ. Including the terminal cysteine and phenylalanine, the CDR3 comprises 14 residues. Here the CDR3 DNA is all that survives: 42 bases in frame from base 1. In regard to this clone: Its antigen target is currently unknown. Base qualities are not at hand, and no much larger clone is one base apart.

The paper as a whole reports these results and caveats: The quantity of clinical and demographic metadata differed by source and by participant and was supplied without curation.

TCRbeta CDR3 regions were amplified from genomic DNA by means of the immunoSEQ Assay, a bias-controlled multiplex PCR. On the authors' methods: The number of nucleated cells in each sample was estimated by amplification of reference gene primers within the assay. To quantify the absolute abundance of each unique TCRbeta CDR3 rearrangement, sequence reads were collapsed and filtered. For each sample, productive Simpson clonality was calculated as the square root of Simpson's diversity index across productive rearrangements. TCRdb holds this immuneACCESS table with in-frame rearrangements only. Some clones are missing; in checked studies, unresolved V genes explain under half, and the rest has no known cause. D and trimming come from the DNA, and the V and J calls and clone size come from that table. For this sample there are 60,000 to 65,000 clones; roughly 71% appear just once. In total, the top ten clones hold 28% of the sample.

The chain is made from TRBV7-9 and TRBJ1-5; the D gene cannot be named for sure. The clonotype originates from a woman of 80 years or more with acute or convalescent COVID-19. Source material: peripheral blood. The DNA sequence follows: TGTGCCAGCAGCTTAGCAGGAGAAAACCAGCCCCAGCATTTT. This is translated as CASSLAGENQPQHF.